This TCR beta chain was identified in a study of blood T cell repertoires in COVID-19 (dated by TCRdb to between 2020 and 2021). Looking at the study overall: Samples covering the acute and convalescent phases of COVID-19 were provided by collaborators in the United States, Italy and Spain. The material from the prospective study consisted of cDNA or gDNA derived from T cells, B-cell-depleted T cells, or PBMCs. The dataset comprised deeply sampled blood TCRbeta repertoires from subjects exposed to, actively infected with, or recovered from COVID-19. The repertoires were released in a freely available public database intended as a resource for research on the immune response to SARS-CoV-2. The samples were drawn from the first 160 participants of the ongoing ImmuneRACE study and from over a thousand subjects provided by 6 global collaborators. The sample metadata nearly always contained a de-identified subject ID, COVID-19 status, age in years and sex. Where available, HLA class I and class II types were taken from metadata supplied by the sample provider and were not determined by assay-based typing.

Trimming takes 7 bases from V and 6 bases from J, and the germline ends sit 12 bases apart. Its CDR3 holds 13 amino acids, cysteine through phenylalanine. The read is trimmed to its CDR3 DNA, 39 bases read in frame from base 1. CDR1 SEHNR and CDR2 FQNEAQ were looked up in the germline V gene (reference sequence). TCRbeta CDR3 regions were amplified from genomic DNA by means of the immunoSEQ Assay, a bias-controlled multiplex PCR. The paper's data handling went like this. Nucleated cell counts per sample were estimated from amplification of reference gene primers within the assay. To quantify the absolute abundance of each unique TCRbeta CDR3 rearrangement, sequence reads were collapsed and filtered. For each sample, productive Simpson clonality was calculated as the square root of Simpson's diversity index across productive rearrangements. In its TCRdb copy, this immuneACCESS table keeps in-frame sequences only and misses some clones. Where compared with another copy, unresolved V genes explain less than half of these, and the others have no known cause. Clone size and the V and J calls come from that table; the DNA yielded D and trimming. In all, the sample holds 95,000 to 150,000 clones, and 80% to 90% of those were seen once. The ten largest clones take up about 2% of the sample.

Concerning this clone: No antigen is known for it. No much larger clone is present one base from it, and per-base qualities are unavailable.

Collaborating institutions collected whole blood in K2EDTA tubes following their own protocols. Collaborator samples were shipped for TCRbeta analysis as frozen whole blood, isolated PBMCs, or DNA extracted from either sample type. Overall results and qualifications from the work: How much clinical and demographic metadata was included differed by source and by participant, and the metadata was provided uncurated.

The rearranged chain carries TRBV7-9 and TRBJ2-2; TRBD1 is possibly the D segment (7 matching bases). Sequencing was performed on peripheral blood. The receptor comes from a woman aged 50 to 65 with acute or convalescent COVID-19. CDR3 reads: CASTSGGPGELFF. The nucleotides are TGTGCCAGCACCTCAGGGGGGCCCGGGGAGCTGTTTTTT.